This entry lists 19 T cell receptor beta chains sequenced from one sample in a study of blood T cell repertoires in COVID-19. Only in-frame clones appear in the TCRdb table, and some are missing; sequencing was by immunoSEQ multiplex PCR. The sample has about 210,000 clones; approximately 80% are singletons. Sequencing was carried out using peripheral blood. The receptor source for this set is a human donor in a cohort sampled during active COVID-19.

This clone has just a few counts. The rearrangement uses TRBV6-5 and TRBJ2-4; D possibly corresponds to TRBD1 (6 bases). The germline V gene has CDR1 MNHEY and CDR2 SVGAGI. This CDR3 region has 16 residues. Trimming removed 0 bases at V and 0 bases at J, with 9 bases between. The chain's CDR3 is CASSYSDSLAKNIQYF. As DNA, the CDR3 is TGTGCCAGCAGTTACTCGGACAGCCTAGCCAAAAACATTCAGTACTTC.

The chain links TRBV15 to TRBJ2-2; 9 bases fit TRBD2. With V trimmed by 4 bases and J by 5 bases, 5 bases remained unmatched. Germline CDR1 LNHNV, CDR2 YYDKDF (reference sequence). This CDR3 has 15 residues. CDR3 bases: TGTGCCACCAGCACCGGAGGACTAGCGACCGGGGAGCTGTTTTTT. Residues: CATSTGGLATGELFF.

This clone was counted a single time. The rearrangement links TRBV5-1 to TRBJ2-1; TRBD2 aligns across 7 bases. The CDR3 length is 15 residues. Per germline, CDR1 SGHRS and CDR2 YFSETQ. With V trimmed by 4 bases and J by 5 bases, 9 bases remained unmatched. CDR3 coding DNA: TGCGCCAGCAGCAGGGGATTTGGGGGGGACAATGAGCAGTTCTTC. Its protein product is CASSRGFGGDNEQFF. The full variable domain, rest sourced from reference TRBV5-1 and TRBJ2-1, is KAGVTQTPRYLIKTRGQQVTLSCSPISGHRSVSWYQQTPGQGLQFLFEYFSETQRNKGNFPGRFSGRQFSNSRSEMNVSTLELGDSALYLCASSRGFGGDNEQFFGPGTRLTVL.

The chain links TRBV28 to TRBJ2-7, with TRBD2 matching over 7 bases. The V gene's germline CDR1 is MDHEN and CDR2 SYDVKM. CDR3 size: 14 residues. J lost 2 bases, V lost 7 bases, and 8 bases had no gene match. The DNA of the CDR3 is TGTGCCAGCACTCGGGAGCGGGGAACCTACGAGCAGTACTTC. It codes for CASTRERGTYEQYF.

J is TRBJ2-7 and V is TRBV7-9, with 7 bases aligning to TRBD1. The CDR3 has 14 residues. From germline, CDR1 is SEHNR and CDR2 FQNEAQ (reference sequence). With V trimmed by 4 bases and J by 2 bases, 5 bases remained unmatched. DNA of the CDR3: TGTGCCAGCAGCTCAGGGACAGCCCCCTACGAGCAGTACTTC. This translates into CASSSGTAPYEQYF.

CDR3 residues: CASSLSGAGTSGRARVQETQYF. The CDR3 DNA follows: TGTGCCAGTAGCCTATCGGGGGCCGGGACTAGCGGGAGGGCCCGGGTCCAAGAGACCCAGTACTTC. V and J are TRBV19 and TRBJ2-5; 16 nucleotides agree with TRBD2. The CDR3 consists of 22 residues. J lost 1 base, V lost 6 bases, and 20 bases had no gene match. Germline-derived CDR1 and CDR2 are LNHDA and SQIVND (reference sequence). Based on the CDR3 plus reference TRBV19 and TRBJ2-5, the full variable domain is DGGITQSPKYLFRKEGQNVTLSCEQNLNHDAMYWYRQDPGQGLRLIYYSQIVNDFQKGDIAEGYSVSREKKESFPLTVTSAQKNPTAFYLCASSLSGAGTSGRARVQETQYFGPGTRLLVL.

This chain uses TRBV10-3 with TRBJ2-7; 9 bases are a match to TRBD2. V shed 8 bases, J shed 2 bases, and the junction held 10 bases outside the gene matches. CDR1 and CDR2 from the germline V gene are ENHRY and SYGVKD. The CDR3 totals 15 residues. CDR3 residues: CAIRSGGPDTYEQYF. CDR3 bases: TGTGCCATCCGTAGCGGGGGTCCAGACACCTACGAGCAGTACTTC.

The rearrangement uses TRBV2 and TRBJ2-1; TRBD2 agrees at 7 bases. CDR3 length equals 12 residues. V gave up 3 bases and J gave up 7 bases; unmatched junction bases: 0. Germline V lookup: CDR1 SNHLY, CDR2 FYNNEI. The CDR3 DNA reads as TGTGCCAGCAGTGACGGGGGGAATGAGCAGTTCTTC. Its translation: CASSDGGNEQFF.

V usage is TRBV4-1 and J usage is TRBJ1-1; 10 positions match TRBD1. Trimming took 3 bases from V and 3 from J; bases not matched to a gene: 7. CDR1 and CDR2 (germline): MGHRA, YSYEKL. There are 16 residues in the CDR3. CDR3 amino acids: CASSQPGTGVHTEAFF. The CDR3 coding sequence is TGCGCCAGCAGCCAGCCCGGGACAGGGGTTCACACTGAAGCTTTCTTT.

This clone was seen a handful of times. The rearrangement joins TRBV6-1 to TRBJ1-1; TRBD1 aligns across 7 bases. This CDR3 region has 13 residues. V dropped 0 bases and J dropped 11; count of bases not matched to a gene: 6. Germline V CDR1 and CDR2: MNHNS, SASEGT. The CDR3 region is CASSEANRGTAFF. The CDR3 DNA reads TGTGCCAGCAGTGAAGCCAACAGGGGAACGGCTTTCTTT.

The rearrangement links TRBV6-6 to TRBJ1-2; 12 bases agree with TRBD1. Trimming took 6 bases from V and 7 from J; bases not matched to a gene: 12. Germline assignment: CDR1 MNHNY and CDR2 SVGAGI (reference sequence). The CDR3 consists of 16 residues. DNA of the CDR3: TGTGCCAGCAGCAGGGACAGGGGGCCCCCTTTGCGTGGCTACACCTTC. The encoded protein is CASSRDRGPPLRGYTF.

J is TRBJ2-2 and V is TRBV4-2, with TRBD2 matching over 15 bases. CDR1 is LGHNA and CDR2 is YNFKEQ in the germline V gene. J lost 4 bases, V lost 3 bases, and 9 bases had no gene match. The CDR3 is 19 amino acids. The CDR3 bases are TGTGCCAGCAGCCAGGAATTGGGACTAGCGGGAGGCACCACCGGGGAGCTGTTTTTT. Protein: CASSQELGLAGGTTGELFF.

The chain couples TRBV24-1 to TRBJ2-3; the D gene is possibly TRBD1 (5 bases). The CDR3 runs 15 residues. The germline V and J ends were trimmed by 3 bases and 14 bases, with 23 bases remaining between them. In germline, CDR1 is KGHDR, CDR2 SFDVKD. This chain's CDR3 is CATSDSQGARRSPYF. The DNA of the CDR3 is TGTGCCACCAGTGATAGCCAGGGCGCCCGTCGTTCACCGTATTTT.

V and J are TRBV27 and TRBJ1-1, with 8 bases lining up with TRBD1. This CDR3 is 13 amino acids long. The trim removed 5 bases at V and 6 bases at J, leaving 5 bases unmatched. The germline gives CDR1 MNHEY, CDR2 SMNVEV (reference sequence). The CDR3 DNA follows: TGTGCCAGCAGTGAACAGGGGGTGGCTGAAGCTTTCTTT. Amino acid sequence: CASSEQGVAEAFF.

This chain joins TRBV5-1 and TRBJ1-1; 9 nucleotides line up with TRBD1. J gave up 2 bases and V 5 bases, and 13 bases lay outside the gene matches. There are 17 residues in the CDR3. The germline V gene encodes CDR1 SGHRS and CDR2 YFSETQ. CDR3 region: CASRSTGGAGGNTEAFF. The CDR3 nucleotides read TGCGCCAGCAGGTCAACAGGGGGCGCGGGCGGTAACACTGAAGCTTTCTTT.

The rearrangement joins TRBV19 to TRBJ1-5; no clear D gene. The germline gives CDR1 LNHDA, CDR2 SQIVND (reference sequence). This CDR3 comprises 14 residues. V was cut by 6 bases and J by 2 bases, with 11 bases left in between. In nucleotides, the CDR3 is TGTGCCAGTAGGACAAATCGCGGCAATCAGCCCCAGCATTTT. Translating gives CASRTNRGNQPQHF.

The CDR3 nucleotides read TGTGCCATCAGTGAGTGGGGGGTTCCCCAGCATTTT. It specifies CAISEWGVPQHF. V and J are TRBV10-3 and TRBJ1-5, with TRBD1 as a possible D gene (5 bases). Trimming pared 1 base from V and 10 bases from J, leaving 8 bases between. The CDR3 is made up of 12 amino acids. The germline V gene encodes CDR1 ENHRY and CDR2 SYGVKD.

The J gene is TRBJ2-1, the V gene TRBV7-8; 12 positions match TRBD2. CDR3 length: 16 residues. In germline, CDR1 is SGHVS, CDR2 FQNEAQ. Trimming removed 5 bases from V and 2 bases from J; junction bases left unmatched: 4. This CDR3 is CASSLRTSGAYNEQFF. The CDR3 DNA is TGTGCCAGCAGCCTAAGGACTAGCGGGGCCTACAATGAGCAGTTCTTC. Full variable domain (rest looked up from reference TRBV7-8 and TRBJ2-1): GAGVSQSPRYKVAKRGQDVALRCDPISGHVSLFWYQQALGQGPEFLTYFQNEAQLDKSGLPSDRFFAERPEGSVSTLKIQRTQQEDSAVYLCASSLRTSGAYNEQFFGPGTRLTVL.

This chain links TRBV18 with TRBJ2-3, with D possibly TRBD2 on 5 matching bases. Trimming removed 1 base from V and 11 bases from J, with 22 bases in between. The germline CDR1 and CDR2 sequences are KGHSH and LQKENI. CDR3 length: 16 residues. For the CDR3, the DNA is TGTGCCAGCTCACCACGAAATAGCCCCGCGGCGGGTGGGCAGTATTTT. It specifies CASSPRNSPAAGGQYF.